This T cell receptor beta chain was captured by sequencing in a study of blood T cell repertoires in COVID-19. On the study more broadly: Samples came from the United States, Italy and Spain, spanning acute and convalescent COVID-19. From T cells, B-cell-depleted T cells, or PBMCs came the material, which was cDNA or gDNA.

Data came from immunoSEQ multiplex PCR; TCRdb stores just in-frame clones and leaves some out. The sample lists more than 120,000 clones, over 75% occurring once. The sample consisted of PBMCs or T cells enriched from blood (not recorded which). This receptor was identified in a man aged 50-60 years in a cohort exposed to, infected with or recovered from COVID-19 (not recorded which).

The CDR3: CAWRNRGAYNSPLHF. The CDR3 nucleotides read TGTGCCTGGAGAAACAGGGGGGCGTATAATTCACCCCTCCACTTT. The V gene is TRBV30, the J gene TRBJ1-6, with 8 bases lining up with TRBD1. The CDR3 covers 15 residues. Unmatched junction bases numbered 5, after V lost 3 bases and J lost 4 bases. Germline CDR1 is GTSNPN and CDR2 is SVGIG (reference sequence).